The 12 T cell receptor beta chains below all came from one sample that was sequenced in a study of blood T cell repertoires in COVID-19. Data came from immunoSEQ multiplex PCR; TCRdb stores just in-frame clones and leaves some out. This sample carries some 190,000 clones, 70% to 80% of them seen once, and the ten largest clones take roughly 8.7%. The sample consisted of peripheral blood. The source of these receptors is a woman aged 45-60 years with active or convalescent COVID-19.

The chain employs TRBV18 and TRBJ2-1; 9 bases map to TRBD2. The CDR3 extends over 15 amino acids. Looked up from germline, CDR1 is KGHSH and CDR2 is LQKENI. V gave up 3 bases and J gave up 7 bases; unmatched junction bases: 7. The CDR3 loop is CASSPLAGRSNEQFF. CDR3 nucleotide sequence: TGTGCCAGCTCACCTCTAGCGGGAAGGAGTAATGAGCAGTTCTTC.

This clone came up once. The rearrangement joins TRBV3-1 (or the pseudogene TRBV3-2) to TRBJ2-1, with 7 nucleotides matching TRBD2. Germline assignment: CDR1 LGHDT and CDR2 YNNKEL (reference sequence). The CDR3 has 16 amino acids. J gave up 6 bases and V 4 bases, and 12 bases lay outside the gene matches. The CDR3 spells CASSPSRGLTLNEQFF. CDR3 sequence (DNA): TGTGCCAGCAGCCCATCCCGGGGACTAACTCTCAATGAGCAGTTCTTC.

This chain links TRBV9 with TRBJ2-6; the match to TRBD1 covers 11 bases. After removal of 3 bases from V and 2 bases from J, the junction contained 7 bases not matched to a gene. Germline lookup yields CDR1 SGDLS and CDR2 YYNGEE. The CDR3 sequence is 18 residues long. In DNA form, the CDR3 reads TGTGCCAGCAGCGCGGGACAGGGGGTAAGAGCTGGGGCCAACGTCCTGACTTTC. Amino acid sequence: CASSAGQGVRAGANVLTF.

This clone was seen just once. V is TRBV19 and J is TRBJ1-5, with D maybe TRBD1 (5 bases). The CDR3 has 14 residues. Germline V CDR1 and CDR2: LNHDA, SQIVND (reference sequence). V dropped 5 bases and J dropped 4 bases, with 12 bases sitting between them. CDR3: CASSGRTGNQPQHF. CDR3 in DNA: TGTGCCAGTAGTGGACGAACAGGAAATCAGCCCCAGCATTTT. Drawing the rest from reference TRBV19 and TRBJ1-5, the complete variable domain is DGGITQSPKYLFRKEGQNVTLSCEQNLNHDAMYWYRQDPGQGLRLIYYSQIVNDFQKGDIAEGYSVSREKKESFPLTVTSAQKNPTAFYLCASSGRTGNQPQHFGDGTRLSIL.

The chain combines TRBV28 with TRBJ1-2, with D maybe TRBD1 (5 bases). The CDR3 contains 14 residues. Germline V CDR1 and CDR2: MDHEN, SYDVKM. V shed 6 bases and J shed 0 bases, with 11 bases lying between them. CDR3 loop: CASRLQVPNYGYTF. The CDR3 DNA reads TGTGCCAGCAGACTACAGGTACCTAACTATGGCTACACCTTC.

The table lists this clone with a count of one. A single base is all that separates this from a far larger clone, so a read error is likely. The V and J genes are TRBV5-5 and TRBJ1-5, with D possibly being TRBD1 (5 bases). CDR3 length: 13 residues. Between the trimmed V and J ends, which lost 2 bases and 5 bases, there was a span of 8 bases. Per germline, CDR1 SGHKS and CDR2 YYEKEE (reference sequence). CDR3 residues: CASSFGGDQPQHF. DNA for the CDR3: TGTGCCAGCAGCTTTGGGGGGGATCAGCCCCAGCATTTT. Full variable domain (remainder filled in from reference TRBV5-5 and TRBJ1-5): DAGVTQSPTHLIKTRGQQVTLRCSPISGHKSVSWYQQVLGQGPQFIFQYYEKEERGRGNFPDRFSARQFPNYSSELNVNALLLGDSALYLCASSFGGDQPQHFGDGTRLSIL.

The CDR3 region is CASSPQGAGKSRRVAFF. As DNA, the CDR3 is TGTGCCAGCAGTCCACAGGGGGCGGGAAAGAGTCGGCGCGTGGCTTTCTTT. The chain carries TRBV28 and TRBJ1-1; 9 positions match TRBD1. The V gene end was trimmed by 5 bases and the J gene end by 11 bases; junction bases not matched to a gene: 21. There are 17 residues in the CDR3. Germline CDR1 and CDR2: MDHEN and SYDVKM.

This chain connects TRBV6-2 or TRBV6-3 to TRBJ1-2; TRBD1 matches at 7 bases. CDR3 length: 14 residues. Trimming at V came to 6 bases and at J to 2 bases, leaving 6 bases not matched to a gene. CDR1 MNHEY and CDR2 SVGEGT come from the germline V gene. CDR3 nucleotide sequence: TGTGCCAGCAGCACAGGGGCCCTGAACTATGGCTACACCTTC. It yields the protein CASSTGALNYGYTF.

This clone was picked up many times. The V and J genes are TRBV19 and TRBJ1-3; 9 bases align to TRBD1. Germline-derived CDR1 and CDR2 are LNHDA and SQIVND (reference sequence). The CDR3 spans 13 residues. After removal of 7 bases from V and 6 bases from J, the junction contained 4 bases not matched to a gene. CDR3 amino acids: CASKGTGINTIYF. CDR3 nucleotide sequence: TGTGCCAGTAAAGGGACAGGGATAAACACCATATATTTT.

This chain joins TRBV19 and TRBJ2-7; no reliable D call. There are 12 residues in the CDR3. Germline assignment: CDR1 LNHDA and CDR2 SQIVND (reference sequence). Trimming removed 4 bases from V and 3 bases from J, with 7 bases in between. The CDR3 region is CASSNSFYEQYF. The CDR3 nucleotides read TGTGCCAGTAGTAACTCATTCTACGAGCAGTACTTC.

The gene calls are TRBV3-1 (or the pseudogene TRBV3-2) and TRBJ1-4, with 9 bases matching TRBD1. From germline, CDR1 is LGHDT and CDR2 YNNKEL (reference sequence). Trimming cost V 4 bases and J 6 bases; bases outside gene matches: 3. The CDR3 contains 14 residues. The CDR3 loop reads CASSRRDRDEKLFF. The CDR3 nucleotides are TGTGCCAGCAGCCGGAGGGACAGGGATGAAAAACTGTTTTTT.

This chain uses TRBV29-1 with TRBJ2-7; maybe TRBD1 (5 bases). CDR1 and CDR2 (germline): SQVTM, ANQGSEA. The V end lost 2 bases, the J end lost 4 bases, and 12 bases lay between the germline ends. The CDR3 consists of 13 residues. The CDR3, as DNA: TGCAGCGTTGAATTGCCAGGGAATTACGAGCAGTACTTC. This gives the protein CSVELPGNYEQYF.